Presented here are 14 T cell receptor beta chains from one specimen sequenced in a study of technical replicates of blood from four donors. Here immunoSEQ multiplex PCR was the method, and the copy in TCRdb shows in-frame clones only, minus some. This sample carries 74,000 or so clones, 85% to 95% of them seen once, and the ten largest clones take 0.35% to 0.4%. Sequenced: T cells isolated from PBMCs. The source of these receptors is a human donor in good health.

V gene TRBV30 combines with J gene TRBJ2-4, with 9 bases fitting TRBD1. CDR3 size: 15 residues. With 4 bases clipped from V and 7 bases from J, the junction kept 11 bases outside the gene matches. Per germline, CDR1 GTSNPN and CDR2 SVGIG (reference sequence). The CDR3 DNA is TGTGCCTGGACCACCTTTAAAACAGGGGGCAACATTCAGTACTTC. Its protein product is CAWTTFKTGGNIQYF.

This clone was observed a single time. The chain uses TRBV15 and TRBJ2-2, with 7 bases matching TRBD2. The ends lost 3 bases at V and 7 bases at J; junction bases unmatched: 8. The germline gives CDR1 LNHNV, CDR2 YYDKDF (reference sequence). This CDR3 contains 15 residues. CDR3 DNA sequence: TGTGCCACCAGCAGGGGAGGGAACGGCGGCGGGGAGCTGTTTTTT. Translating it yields CATSRGGNGGGELFF.

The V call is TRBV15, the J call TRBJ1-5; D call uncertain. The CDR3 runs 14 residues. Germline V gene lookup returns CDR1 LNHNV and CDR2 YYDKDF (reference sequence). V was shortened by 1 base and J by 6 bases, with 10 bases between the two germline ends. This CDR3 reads CATSRGTQVQPQHF. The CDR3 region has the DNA TGTGCCACCAGCAGAGGGACTCAAGTTCAGCCCCAGCATTTT.

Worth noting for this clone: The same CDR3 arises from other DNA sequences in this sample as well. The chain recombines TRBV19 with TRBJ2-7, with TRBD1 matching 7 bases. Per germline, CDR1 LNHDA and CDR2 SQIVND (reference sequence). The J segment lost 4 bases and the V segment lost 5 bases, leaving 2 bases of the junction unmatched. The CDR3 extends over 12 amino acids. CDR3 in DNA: TGTGCCAGTAGTCCAGGGGGATACGAGCAGTACTTC. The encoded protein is CASSPGGYEQYF.

The CDR3 sequence: CAIGTSGGQETQYF. In DNA, the CDR3 is TGTGCCATCGGGACTAGCGGGGGCCAAGAGACCCAGTACTTC. The chain combines TRBV10-3 with TRBJ2-5, with 14 bases fitting TRBD2. Per the germline V gene, CDR1 is ENHRY and CDR2 is SYGVKD. V shed 8 bases and J 1 base; nucleotides not matched to a gene: 0. There are 14 residues in the CDR3.

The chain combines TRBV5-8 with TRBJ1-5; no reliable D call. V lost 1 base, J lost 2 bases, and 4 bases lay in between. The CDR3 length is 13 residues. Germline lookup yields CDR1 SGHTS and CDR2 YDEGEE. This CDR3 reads CASSLQGNQPQHF. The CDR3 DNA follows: TGTGCCAGCAGCTTGCAGGGCAATCAGCCCCAGCATTTT.

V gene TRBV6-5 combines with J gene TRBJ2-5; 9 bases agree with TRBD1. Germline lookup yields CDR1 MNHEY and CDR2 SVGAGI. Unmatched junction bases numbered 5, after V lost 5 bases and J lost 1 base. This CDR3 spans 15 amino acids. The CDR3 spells CASSPQTGGQETQYF. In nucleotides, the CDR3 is TGTGCCAGCAGTCCCCAGACAGGGGGCCAAGAGACCCAGTACTTC.

As DNA, the CDR3 is TGTGCCAGCTCACTAGGACAGGGTGGCCAGCCCCAGCATTTT. It is translated as CASSLGQGGQPQHF. This chain connects TRBV18 to TRBJ1-5, with 8 bases identical to TRBD1. The CDR3 covers 14 residues. Per germline, CDR1 KGHSH and CDR2 LQKENI. The V and J ends lost 4 bases and 7 bases, in that order; junction bases with no gene match: 6. The full variable domain, with the rest looked up from reference TRBV18 and TRBJ1-5, is NAGVMQNPRHLVRRRGQEARLRCSPMKGHSHVYWYRQLPEEGLKFMVYLQKENIIDESGMPKERFSAEFPKEGPSILRIQQVVRGDSAAYFCASSLGQGGQPQHFGDGTRLSIL.

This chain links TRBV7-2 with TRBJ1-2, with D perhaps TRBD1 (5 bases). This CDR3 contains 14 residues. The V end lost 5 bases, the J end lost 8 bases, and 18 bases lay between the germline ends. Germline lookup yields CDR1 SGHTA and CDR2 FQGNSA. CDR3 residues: CASSPGLTVNGYTF. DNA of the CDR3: TGTGCCAGCAGCCCCGGGTTGACAGTAAACGGCTACACCTTC. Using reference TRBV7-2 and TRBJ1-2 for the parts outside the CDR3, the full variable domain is GAGVSQSPSNKVTEKGKDVELRCDPISGHTALYWYRQSLGQGLEFLIYFQGNSAPDKSGLPSDRFSAERTGGSVSTLTIQRTQQEDSAVYLCASSPGLTVNGYTFGSGTRLTVV.

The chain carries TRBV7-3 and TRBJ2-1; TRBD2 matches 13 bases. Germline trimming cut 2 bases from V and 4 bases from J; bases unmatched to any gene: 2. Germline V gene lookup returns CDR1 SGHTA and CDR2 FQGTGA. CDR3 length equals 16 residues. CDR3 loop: CASSLGTSGKYNEQFF. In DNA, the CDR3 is TGTGCCAGCAGCTTAGGGACTAGCGGGAAGTACAATGAGCAGTTCTTC.

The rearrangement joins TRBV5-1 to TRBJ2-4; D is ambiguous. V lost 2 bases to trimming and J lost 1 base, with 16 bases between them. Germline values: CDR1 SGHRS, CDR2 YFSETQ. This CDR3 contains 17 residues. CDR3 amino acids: CASSFEPNQRAKNIQYF. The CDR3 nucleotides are TGCGCCAGCAGCTTTGAACCTAATCAACGGGCCAAAAACATTCAGTACTTC.

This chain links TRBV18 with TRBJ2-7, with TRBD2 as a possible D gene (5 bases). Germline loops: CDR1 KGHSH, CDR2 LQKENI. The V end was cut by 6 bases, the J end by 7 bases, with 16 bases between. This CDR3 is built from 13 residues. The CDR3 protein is CASSGDRLGEQYF. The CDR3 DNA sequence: TGTGCCAGCTCGGGAGACCGGCTTGGGGAGCAGTACTTC.

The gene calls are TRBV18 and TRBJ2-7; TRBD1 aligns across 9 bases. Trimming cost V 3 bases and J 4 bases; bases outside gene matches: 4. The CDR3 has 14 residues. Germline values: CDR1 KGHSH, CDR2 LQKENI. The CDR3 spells CASSPGQGIYEQYF. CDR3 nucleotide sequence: TGTGCCAGCTCACCGGGACAGGGAATATACGAGCAGTACTTC.

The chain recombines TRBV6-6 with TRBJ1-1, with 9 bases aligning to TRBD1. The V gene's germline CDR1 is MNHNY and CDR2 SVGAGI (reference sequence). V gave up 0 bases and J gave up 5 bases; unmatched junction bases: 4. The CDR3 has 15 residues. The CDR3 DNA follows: TGTGCCAGCAGTTACTCGGGACAGGGACATACTGAAGCTTTCTTT. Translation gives CASSYSGQGHTEAFF.